This T cell receptor (beta chain) was observed in a study of OX40 agonist ivuxolimab in advanced cancers. Overall study context: Each dose-escalation patient presented with hepatocellular carcinoma, melanoma, renal cell or head and neck cancer. Prior anti-PD-1, anti-PD-L1 or anti-CTLA-4 therapy was allowed; approximately 40% had some.

CDR1 is LGHNA, CDR2 YNFKEQ, per germline. The CDR3 has 16 residues. V shed 1 base, J shed 5 bases, and the junction held 5 bases outside the gene matches. Assay used: immunoSEQ multiplex PCR; TCRdb lists only in-frame clones, some missing. The data contain about 100,000 clones, more than 85% of them seen just once; the ten biggest clones take up around 0.58%. The V call is TRBV4-2, the J call TRBJ2-2, with 9 bases that match TRBD1. This specimen was CD4+ or CD8+ T cells sorted from blood, taken in a trial of the OX40 agonist ivuxolimab. This TCR derives from an adult with an advanced solid tumor such as melanoma, head and neck, liver or kidney cancer. CDR3 sequence reads: CASSQATGGDTGELFF. CDR3 bases: TGTGCCAGCAGCCAAGCTACAGGGGGCGATACCGGGGAGCTGTTTTTT.